The 29 T cell receptor beta chains below were found in one sample sequenced in a study of blood T cell repertoires in COVID-19. Profiling relied on immunoSEQ multiplex PCR, and the TCRdb table lists in-frame clones only, not all of them. The top ten clones hold roughly 9% of a sample with about 80,000 clones, approximately 80% of them seen once. The specimen was peripheral blood. The receptors were gathered from a human donor in a cohort sampled during active COVID-19.

The CDR3 DNA reads TGTGCCAGCAGTTTAGGGACAGGTTTTAACTATGGCTACACCTTC. As protein: CASSLGTGFNYGYTF. This chain uses TRBV27 with TRBJ1-2, with 8 bases identical to TRBD1. J lost 1 base, V lost 2 bases, and 3 bases had no gene match. This CDR3 is built from 15 residues. CDR1 and CDR2 (germline): MNHEY, SMNVEV (reference sequence).

CDR3 in amino acids: CAISPWTGAGNTIYF. CDR3 sequence (DNA): TGTGCCATCTCCCCCTGGACAGGGGCTGGAAACACCATATATTTT. V and J are TRBV10-3 and TRBJ1-3; 9 bases map to TRBD1. The length of the CDR3 is 15 residues. Germline values: CDR1 ENHRY, CDR2 SYGVKD. V lost 8 bases, J lost 2 bases, and 7 bases stayed unmatched.

This chain links TRBV11-1 with TRBJ2-1; D may be TRBD2 (5 bases). Germline assignment: CDR1 SGHAT and CDR2 FQDESV (reference sequence). The CDR3 has 15 amino acids. Between the trimmed V and J ends, which lost 1 base and 5 bases, there was a span of 12 bases. The CDR3 nucleotides are TGTGCCAGCAGCTTAGTAGAGGGCTTCAACAATGAGCAGTTCTTC. Its translation is CASSLVEGFNNEQFF.

This sequence joins TRBV7-9 and TRBJ1-5; D ambiguous. Trimming removed 8 bases at V and 0 bases at J, with 8 bases between. This CDR3 contains 13 residues. Per germline, CDR1 SEHNR and CDR2 FQNEAQ (reference sequence). The CDR3 DNA is TGTGCCAGCGGTTTCTATAGCAATCAGCCCCAGCATTTT. As protein: CASGFYSNQPQHF. The whole variable domain, filled in from reference TRBV7-9 and TRBJ1-5, reads DTGVSQNPRHKITKRGQNVTFRCDPISEHNRLYWYRQTLGQGPEFLTYFQNEAQLEKSRLLSDRFSAERPKGSFSTLEIQRTEQGDSAMYLCASGFYSNQPQHFGDGTRLSIL.

The chain joins TRBV28 to TRBJ2-2, with a weak D call TRBD1 (6 bases). Trimming cost V 6 bases and J 5 bases, with 16 bases left between them. The CDR3 has 15 residues. Per germline, CDR1 MDHEN and CDR2 SYDVKM. This CDR3 is CASRIDRPGTGELFF. CDR3 DNA sequence: TGTGCCAGCAGGATAGACAGGCCCGGAACCGGGGAGCTGTTTTTT. Filled out from reference TRBV28 and TRBJ2-2, the complete variable domain reads DVKVTQSSRYLVKRTGEKVFLECVQDMDHENMFWYRQDPGLGLRLIYFSYDVKMKEKGDIPEGYSVSREKKERFSLILESASTNQTSMYLCASRIDRPGTGELFFGEGSRLTVL.

The gene calls are TRBV11-3 and TRBJ2-7; 11 bases agree with TRBD1. The V and J ends lost 5 bases and 4 bases, in that order; junction bases with no gene match: 4. This CDR3 region has 14 residues. Germline assignment: CDR1 SGHNT and CDR2 YENEEA. The CDR3 DNA reads TGTGCCAGCAGCCCCGGGACAGGGGGATACGAGCAGTACTTC. Amino acid sequence: CASSPGTGGYEQYF.

The J gene is TRBJ2-5, the V gene TRBV12-3 or TRBV12-4; D is unclear. The CDR3 totals 10 residues. The V and J ends lost 9 bases and 5 bases respectively, with 7 bases between them. The CDR3: CASGPETQYF. As DNA, the CDR3 is TGTGCCAGTGGCCCCGAGACCCAGTACTTC.

The J gene is TRBJ1-2, the V gene TRBV24-1; 7 bases match TRBD1. Unmatched junction bases numbered 2, after V lost 6 bases and J lost 2 bases. CDR1 KGHDR and CDR2 SFDVKD come from the germline V gene. CDR3 length: 13 residues. DNA for the CDR3: TGTGCCACCAGTAGGGACAGAAACTATGGCTACACCTTC. Protein: CATSRDRNYGYTF.

The chain is built from TRBV6-1 and TRBJ1-2; no reliable D call. The CDR3 loop spans 17 amino acids. V lost 3 bases and J 1 base, leaving 18 bases between the germline ends. Looked up from germline, CDR1 is MNHNS and CDR2 is SASEGT. The CDR3 DNA is TGTGCCAGCAGTGATCCTTCCGAGACACCCTATAACTATGGCTACACCTTC. Protein sequence: CASSDPSETPYNYGYTF.

This clone was seen a single time. This CDR3 reads CASSLEGTVITGELFF. Here the CDR3 DNA reads TGTGCCAGCAGCTTGGAGGGGACAGTGATCACCGGGGAGCTGTTTTTT. V gene TRBV5-6 combines with J gene TRBJ2-2, with 7 bases aligning to TRBD1. CDR1 is SGHDT, CDR2 YYEEEE, per germline. The trim removed 0 bases at V and 4 bases at J, leaving 6 bases unmatched. This CDR3 contains 16 residues.

The rearrangement links TRBV5-1 to TRBJ2-7; 9 bases are a match to TRBD2. V shed 0 bases and J 7 bases; nucleotides not matched to a gene: 5. CDR3 size: 14 residues. CDR1 is SGHRS and CDR2 is YFSETQ in the germline V gene. This CDR3 reads CASSLGSGRGEQYF. As DNA, the CDR3 is TGCGCCAGCAGCTTGGGTAGCGGGAGAGGTGAGCAGTACTTC. The complete variable domain, with remaining parts taken from reference TRBV5-1 and TRBJ2-7, reads KAGVTQTPRYLIKTRGQQVTLSCSPISGHRSVSWYQQTPGQGLQFLFEYFSETQRNKGNFPGRFSGRQFSNSRSEMNVSTLELGDSALYLCASSLGSGRGEQYFGPGTRLTVT.

V and J are TRBV5-1 and TRBJ2-5; 9 bases fit TRBD2. The CDR3 sequence is 15 residues long. Germline loops: CDR1 SGHRS, CDR2 YFSETQ. V lost 1 base and J lost 5; bases outside the gene matches: 6. The CDR3 coding sequence is TGCGCCAGCAGCTTGTCGGGACTAGCACACGAGACCCAGTACTTC. This gives the protein CASSLSGLAHETQYF. Supplemented by reference TRBV5-1 and TRBJ2-5, the full variable domain reads KAGVTQTPRYLIKTRGQQVTLSCSPISGHRSVSWYQQTPGQGLQFLFEYFSETQRNKGNFPGRFSGRQFSNSRSEMNVSTLELGDSALYLCASSLSGLAHETQYFGPGTRLLVL.

The genes are TRBV11-2 and TRBJ2-1, with D possibly being TRBD2 (6 bases). In germline, CDR1 is SGHAT, CDR2 FQNNGV. The CDR3 covers 14 residues. The germline V and J ends were trimmed by 0 bases and 4 bases, with 7 bases remaining between them. In DNA form, the CDR3 reads TGTGCCAGCAGCTTAGAAGCGGGTTACAATGAGCAGTTCTTC. Protein product: CASSLEAGYNEQFF.

The chain recombines TRBV30 with TRBJ2-2; unclear D gene. Trimming removed 6 bases at V and 2 bases at J, with 13 bases between. Per the germline V gene, CDR1 is GTSNPN and CDR2 is SVGIG (reference sequence). There are 14 residues in the CDR3. DNA of the CDR3: TGTGCCTGTCCACGGGTCACTAACACCGGGGAGCTGTTTTTT. It yields the protein CACPRVTNTGELFF.

V and J are TRBV12-3 or TRBV12-4 and TRBJ2-1, with 7 bases lining up with TRBD1. J was trimmed by 0 bases and V by 11 bases; bases with no gene match: 4. CDR3 length equals 13 residues. CDR3 DNA: TGTGCCTCGGGACAGAGCTCCTACAATGAGCAGTTCTTC. It translates to CASGQSSYNEQFF.

The chain employs TRBV5-1 and TRBJ2-3; 7 nucleotides agree with TRBD2. The V and J ends lost 4 bases and 2 bases, in that order; junction bases with no gene match: 1. The germline gives CDR1 SGHRS, CDR2 YFSETQ. The CDR3 is made up of 13 amino acids. For the CDR3, the DNA is TGCGCCAGCAGCCGACTAGCCACAGATACGCAGTATTTT. Amino acid sequence: CASSRLATDTQYF. Based on the CDR3 plus reference TRBV5-1 and TRBJ2-3, the full variable domain is KAGVTQTPRYLIKTRGQQVTLSCSPISGHRSVSWYQQTPGQGLQFLFEYFSETQRNKGNFPGRFSGRQFSNSRSEMNVSTLELGDSALYLCASSRLATDTQYFGPGTRLTVL.

The chain links TRBV5-4 to TRBJ1-2; the match to TRBD1 covers 10 bases. J lost 8 bases, V lost 4 bases, and 5 bases had no gene match. The CDR3 length is 13 residues. CDR1 and CDR2 (germline): SGHNT, YYREEE (reference sequence). This chain's CDR3 is CASSTDRGQGYTF. The CDR3 DNA sequence: TGTGCCAGCAGCACCGACAGGGGGCAAGGCTACACCTTC.

The chain links TRBV7-8 to TRBJ1-2, with TRBD1 matching over 8 bases. After removal of 6 bases from V and 5 bases from J, the junction contained 11 bases not matched to a gene. Per the germline V gene, CDR1 is SGHVS and CDR2 is FQNEAQ. The CDR3 has 15 amino acids. The CDR3 nucleotides read TGTGCCAGCAGATCTATCGGGACAGGTCCTTATGGCTACACCTTC. It is translated as CASRSIGTGPYGYTF.

V gene TRBV19 combines with J gene TRBJ1-5; D is possibly TRBD1 (5 bases). V lost 2 bases and J 8 bases, leaving 13 bases between the germline ends. The CDR3 has 14 residues. Per germline, CDR1 LNHDA and CDR2 SQIVND (reference sequence). DNA for the CDR3: TGTGCCAGTAGTATACAGCAGTCGGGGGAGCCCCAGCATTTT. Translating it yields CASSIQQSGEPQHF.

The chain combines TRBV5-8 with TRBJ2-6, with TRBD1 as a possible D gene (5 bases). The CDR3 has 16 amino acids. Trimming removed 3 bases from V and 0 bases from J, with 10 bases in between. Germline V gene lookup returns CDR1 SGHTS and CDR2 YDEGEE. CDR3 amino acids: CASSSRQPSGANVLTF. DNA for the CDR3: TGTGCCAGCAGCTCCCGACAGCCCTCTGGGGCCAACGTCCTGACTTTC.

The chain recombines TRBV5-5 with TRBJ2-1, with 7 positions matching TRBD2. The J segment lost 5 bases and the V segment lost 2 bases, leaving 10 bases of the junction unmatched. This CDR3 has 16 amino acids. The germline CDR1 and CDR2 sequences are SGHKS and YYEKEE (reference sequence). CDR3: CASSFGPAGTDNEQFF. The CDR3 DNA follows: TGTGCCAGCAGCTTCGGTCCAGCGGGGACCGACAATGAGCAGTTCTTC.

This clone was detected only a few times. V and J are TRBV5-1 and TRBJ1-5, with D maybe TRBD1 (5 bases). V was cut by 3 bases and J by 11 bases, with 15 bases left in between. This CDR3 has 13 residues. Looked up from germline, CDR1 is SGHRS and CDR2 is YFSETQ. In nucleotides, the CDR3 is TGCGCCAGCAGCTCAGACGGGGGTGGGGCCCAGCATTTT. It specifies CASSSDGGGAQHF.

The chain employs TRBV11-2 and TRBJ2-4; maybe TRBD2 (5 bases). Germline V gene data show CDR1 as SGHAT and CDR2 as FQNNGV. CDR3 length: 15 amino acids. The V end was cut by 6 bases, the J end by 8 bases, with 20 bases between. The CDR3 DNA follows: TGTGCCAGCAGACAAATGGTCATAGGGAGTGACATTCAGTACTTC. Translation: CASRQMVIGSDIQYF.

The chain recombines TRBV19 with TRBJ1-6, with D possibly matching TRBD1 (6 bases). Trimming removed 0 bases at V and 6 bases at J, with 21 bases between. CDR3 size: 19 residues. Per germline, CDR1 LNHDA and CDR2 SQIVND (reference sequence). In DNA, the CDR3 is TGTGCCAGTAGTATAGATCCTCCGATCTCGGGACAAATTAATTCACCCCTCCACTTT. Translation: CASSIDPPISGQINSPLHF.

The chain is built from TRBV6-5 and TRBJ1-5; tentative D call: TRBD1 (6 bases). CDR1 and CDR2 (germline): MNHEY, SVGAGI. The CDR3 contains 13 residues. V lost 6 bases and J lost 3, with 9 bases in between. The CDR3 DNA follows: TGTGCCAGCAGGGACAGAACCAATCAGCCCCAGCATTTT. Translated, it gives CASRDRTNQPQHF.

This clone was seen only once. This chain connects TRBV19 to TRBJ2-7; tentatively, D is TRBD1 (5 bases). This CDR3 spans 13 amino acids. Trimming stripped 5 bases from V and 1 base from J, with 9 bases between. The V gene's germline CDR1 is LNHDA and CDR2 SQIVND (reference sequence). The CDR3 protein is CASSAGQSYEQYF. Written as DNA, the CDR3 is TGTGCCAGTAGTGCCGGACAATCCTACGAGCAGTACTTC.

This clone was recorded only once. This rearrangement joins TRBV3-1 (or the pseudogene TRBV3-2) to TRBJ1-5; 7 bases line up with TRBD1. CDR1 and CDR2 from the germline V gene are LGHDT and YNNKEL (reference sequence). With V trimmed by 6 bases and J by 3 bases, 8 bases remained unmatched. The CDR3 contains 15 residues. CDR3 sequence: CASREGQQINQPQHF. DNA of the CDR3: TGTGCCAGCAGAGAGGGACAGCAGATCAATCAGCCCCAGCATTTT.

This sequence joins TRBV29-1 and TRBJ1-1; 7 bases align to TRBD1. CDR1 is SQVTM and CDR2 is ANQGSEA in the germline V gene. V was pared by 6 bases and J by 3 bases, with 1 base of the junction left unmatched. The CDR3 sequence is 11 residues long. CDR3 in DNA: TGCAGCGTAGGACAGGACACTGAAGCTTTCTTT. Translated: CSVGQDTEAFF.

As for this clone: Other DNA sequences of this sample code for an identical CDR3. The rearrangement joins TRBV5-1 to TRBJ1-1; 7 bases are a match to TRBD1. Trimming removed 4 bases from V and 1 base from J; junction bases left unmatched: 4. Per germline, CDR1 SGHRS and CDR2 YFSETQ. The CDR3 loop spans 14 amino acids. The CDR3 coding sequence is TGCGCCAGCAGCAGCCAGGGGGGGAACACTGAAGCTTTCTTT. Its protein product is CASSSQGGNTEAFF.